This T cell receptor (beta chain) came from a study of blood T cell repertoires in COVID-19. Study as a whole: Samples representing acute and convalescent COVID-19 were sourced from the United States, Italy and Spain. T cells, B-cell-depleted T cells, or PBMCs supplied cDNA or gDNA.

This clone was counted between two and nine times. V lost 0 bases, J lost 3 bases, and 13 bases lay in between. This CDR3 comprises 16 residues. The germline V gene has CDR1 SGDLS and CDR2 YYNGEE. Method: immunoSEQ multiplex PCR; TCRdb's copy keeps in-frame clones and lacks some. The profile shows about 140,000 clones, 65% to 90% of them singletons. The sequenced sample consisted of peripheral blood. The chain joins TRBV9 to TRBJ2-1; possible D gene TRBD1, 6 bases. This receptor was taken from a man between 50 and 59 years old with acute or convalescent COVID-19. CDR3 sequence: CASSVGQDRFYNEQFF. The CDR3 DNA reads as TGTGCCAGCAGCGTAGGTCAGGACAGATTCTACAATGAGCAGTTCTTC.